This T cell receptor beta chain is drawn from a study of identical twins' blood T cells. This clonotype occurred a few times. V was trimmed by 2 bases and J by 6 bases, leaving 17 bases between them. The germline gives CDR1 SNHLY, CDR2 FYNNEI. The CDR3 runs to 16 residues. TCRdb recomputed calls from the 5' RACE reads with MiXCR, one row per CDR3 protein. Among hundreds of thousands of distinct CDR3 sequences, about 28% were seen once, and the ten largest hold 6.1%. This TCR derives from a woman aged 18 to 55 in good health. The specimen was PBMCs. The J gene is TRBJ1-3, the V gene TRBV2, with D maybe TRBD1 (5 bases). This chain's CDR3 is CASSEPLSWGTNTIYF. The CDR3 nucleotides are TGTGCCAGCAGTGAACCCTTATCGTGGGGGACAAACACCATATATTTT. The full variable domain, completed using reference TRBV2 and TRBJ1-3, is EPEVTQTPSHQVTQMGQEVILRCVPISNHLYFYWYRQILGQKVEFLVSFYNNEISEKSEIFDDQFSVERPDGSNFTLKIRSTKLEDSAMYFCASSEPLSWGTNTIYFGEGSWLTVV.